One and the same sample provided the 3 T cell receptor beta chains below, sequenced in a study of shared clonotypes between healthy human individuals. Generated by immunoSEQ multiplex PCR, the TCRdb table keeps only in-frame clones and is missing some. Of over 2 million clones in the sample, roughly 92% are singletons; the top ten hold roughly 0.34%. The source material was naive CD4+ T cells from PBMCs. Specified subset: CD45RA+ positively selected. These receptors all come from a man younger than 35 in good health. Some clones in this sample may be carry-over from other donors' samples.

This chain joins TRBV25-1 and TRBJ2-1, with 12 bases that match TRBD1. Germline V gives CDR1 MGHDK, CDR2 SYGVNS. The ends lost 2 bases at V and 8 bases at J; junction bases unmatched: 7. This CDR3 region has 16 residues. The CDR3 nucleotides are TGTGCCAGCAGTGAAAGCGGGACAGGGGGCTTGGATGAGCAGTTCTTC. Protein sequence: CASSESGTGGLDEQFF. Using reference TRBV25-1 and TRBJ2-1 for the parts outside the CDR3, the full variable domain is EADIYQTPRYLVIGTGKKITLECSQTMGHDKMYWYQQDPGMELHLIHYSYGVNSTEKGDLSSESTVSRIRTEHFPLTLESARPSHTSQYLCASSESGTGGLDEQFFGPGTRLTVL.

The rearrangement links TRBV2 to TRBJ1-1; 8 bases agree with TRBD1. Looked up from germline, CDR1 is SNHLY and CDR2 is FYNNEI. The CDR3 is 13 amino acids. V lost 8 bases to trimming and J lost 6 bases; unmatched junction nucleotides: 8. The CDR3 region is CASRQGANAEAFF. The CDR3, as DNA: TGTGCCAGCCGTCAGGGGGCTAACGCTGAAGCTTTCTTT.

V gene TRBV6-5 combines with J gene TRBJ1-4; tentatively, D is TRBD1 (5 bases). Germline CDR1 is MNHEY and CDR2 is SVGAGI. The CDR3 has 15 residues. The germline V and J ends were trimmed by 6 bases and 5 bases, with 16 bases remaining between them. The DNA for the CDR3 is TGTGCCAGCAGCCCCGGGGGAGGGTGGAATGAAAAACTGTTTTTT. Its protein product is CASSPGGGWNEKLFF.